This T cell receptor beta chain came from a study of OX40 agonist ivuxolimab in advanced cancers. On the study more broadly: All patients had ivuxolimab intravenously every 2 weeks at 0.01 to 10 mg/kg. Three patients had partial responses: one hepatocellular carcinoma, two cutaneous melanoma.

Details on this clone: Antigen: not known.

Trimming stripped 0 bases from V and 5 bases from J, with 18 bases between. The CDR3 has 16 residues. Germline V CDR1 and CDR2: SGDLS, YYNGEE. TCRdb's table, derived via immunoSEQ multiplex PCR, lists solely in-frame clones and lacks some. Among tens of thousands of clones listed, just over 85% were seen once. Study findings and constraints: Clonal expansion was seen in CD4+ and CD8+ blood T cells by week 6 at 0.1 to 3.0 mg/kg.

The rearrangement links TRBV9 to TRBJ2-7; D perhaps matches TRBD1 (6 bases). The receptor's source is an adult with an advanced solid tumor such as melanoma, head and neck, liver or kidney cancer. The sequencing here drew on CD4+ or CD8+ T cells sorted from blood, taken in a trial of the OX40 agonist ivuxolimab. The CDR3 sequence is CASSVGQFGQWDEQYF. The CDR3 DNA sequence: TGTGCCAGCAGCGTAGGCCAATTCGGACAGTGGGACGAGCAGTACTTC.